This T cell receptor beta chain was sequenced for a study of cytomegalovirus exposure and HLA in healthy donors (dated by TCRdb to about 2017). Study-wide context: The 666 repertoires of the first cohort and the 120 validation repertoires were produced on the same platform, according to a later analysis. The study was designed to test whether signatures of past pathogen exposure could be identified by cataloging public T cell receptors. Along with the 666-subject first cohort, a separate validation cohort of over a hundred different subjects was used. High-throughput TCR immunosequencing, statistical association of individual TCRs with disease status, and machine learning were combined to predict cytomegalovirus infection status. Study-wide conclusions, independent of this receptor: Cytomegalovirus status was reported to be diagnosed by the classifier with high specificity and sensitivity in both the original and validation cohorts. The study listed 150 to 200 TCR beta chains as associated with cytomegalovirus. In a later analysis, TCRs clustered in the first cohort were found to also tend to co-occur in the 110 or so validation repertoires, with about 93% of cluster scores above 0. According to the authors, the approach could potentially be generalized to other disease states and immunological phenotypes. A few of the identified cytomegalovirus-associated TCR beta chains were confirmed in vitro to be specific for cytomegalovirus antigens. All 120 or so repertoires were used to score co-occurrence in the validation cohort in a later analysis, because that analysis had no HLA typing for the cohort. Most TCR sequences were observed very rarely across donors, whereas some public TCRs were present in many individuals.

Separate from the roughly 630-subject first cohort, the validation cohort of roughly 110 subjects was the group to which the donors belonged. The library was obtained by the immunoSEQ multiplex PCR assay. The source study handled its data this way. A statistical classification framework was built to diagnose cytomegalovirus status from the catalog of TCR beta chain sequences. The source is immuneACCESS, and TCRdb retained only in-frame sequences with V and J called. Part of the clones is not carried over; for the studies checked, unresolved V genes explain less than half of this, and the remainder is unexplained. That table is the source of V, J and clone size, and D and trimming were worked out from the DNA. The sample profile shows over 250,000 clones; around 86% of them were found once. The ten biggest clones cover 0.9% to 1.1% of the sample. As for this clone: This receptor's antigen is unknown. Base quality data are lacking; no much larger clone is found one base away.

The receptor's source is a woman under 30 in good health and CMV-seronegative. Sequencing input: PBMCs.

The nucleotide sequence reads TGCGCCAGCAGTCACAGAAACCAAGAGACCCAGTACTTC. Translated, it gives CASSHRNQETQYF. In this chain, TRBV10-1 is recombined with TRBJ2-5; the D gene is unclear. V was cut back by 5 bases and J by 0 bases, leaving a gap of 7 bases between them. As encoded in the germline V gene (reference sequence), CDR1 is WNHNN while CDR2 is SYGVQD. The CDR3 has 13 amino acids, counting the end cysteine and phenylalanine. The CDR3 DNA has 39 bases and is translated from base 1.